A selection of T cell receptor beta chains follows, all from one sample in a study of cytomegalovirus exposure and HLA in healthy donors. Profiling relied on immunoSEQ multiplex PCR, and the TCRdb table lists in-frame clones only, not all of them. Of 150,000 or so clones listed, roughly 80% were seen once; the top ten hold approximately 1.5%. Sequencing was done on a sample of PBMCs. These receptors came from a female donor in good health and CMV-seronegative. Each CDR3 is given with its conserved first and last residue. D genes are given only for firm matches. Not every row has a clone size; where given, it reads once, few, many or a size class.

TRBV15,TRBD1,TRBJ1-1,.,TGTGCCACCAGCAGAGCCGACCGGACAGGAATGAACACTGAAGCTTTCTTT,CATSRADRTGMNTEAFF
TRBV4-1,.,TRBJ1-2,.,TGCGCCAGCAGCCGAACAGGTCCGGACTATGGCTACACCTTC,CASSRTGPDYGYTF
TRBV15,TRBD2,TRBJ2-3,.,TGTGCCACCAGCAGTTCACCTAGCGGGACAGATACGCAGTATTTT,CATSSSPSGTDTQYF
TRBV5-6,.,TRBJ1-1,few,TGTGCCAGCAGCTTAACCGGGGGGGGCCAAGCTTTCTTT,CASSLTGGGQAFF
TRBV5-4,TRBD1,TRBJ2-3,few,TGTGCCAGCAGCCGCGGGGGACAGGGACACACAGATACGCAGTATTTT,CASSRGGQGHTDTQYF
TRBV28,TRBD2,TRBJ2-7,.,TGTGCCAGCAGTTTCCCAGCGAGCGGGAGCTACGAGCAGTACTTC,CASSFPASGSYEQYF
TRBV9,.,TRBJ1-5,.,TGTGCCAGCAGCGTGGGAGGTACGGGCCAGCCCCAGCATTTT,CASSVGGTGQPQHF
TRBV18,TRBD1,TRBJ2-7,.,TGTGCCAGCTCACCCACCGGGACAGGGACCTACGAGCAGTACTTC,CASSPTGTGTYEQYF
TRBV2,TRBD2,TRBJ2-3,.,TGTGCCAGCAGCCGTACTAGCGGAACCACAGATACGCAGTATTTT,CASSRTSGTTDTQYF
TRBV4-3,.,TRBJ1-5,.,TGCGCCAGCAGCCCGCGGCTGGGTAGCAATCGGCCCCAGCATTTT,CASSPRLGSNRPQHF
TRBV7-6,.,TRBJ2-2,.,TGTGCCAGCAGCTTAGGGAGGGGCACCGGGGAGCTGTTTTTT,CASSLGRGTGELFF
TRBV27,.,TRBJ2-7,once,TGTGCCAGCAGTTTTGGAGGGCTCTCCTACGAGCAGTACTTC,CASSFGGLSYEQYF
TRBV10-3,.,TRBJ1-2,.,TGTGCCATCATGGAGGGGATGGATGGCTACACCTTC,CAIMEGMDGYTF
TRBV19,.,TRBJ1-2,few,TGTGCCAGTATTCAAGGACAAGCTAACTATGGCTACACCTTC,CASIQGQANYGYTF
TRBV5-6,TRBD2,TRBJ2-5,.,TGTGCCAGCAGCTCTGACACACGGGAGGTGGAGACCCAGTACTTC,CASSSDTREVETQYF
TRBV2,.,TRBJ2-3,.,TGTGCCAGCAGCCCCAGGGATGGGGGCACAGATACGCAGTATTTT,CASSPRDGGTDTQYF
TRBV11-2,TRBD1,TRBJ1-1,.,TGTGCCAGCAGCTTAAGCGCAGGGGGTTATAACACTGAAGCTTTCTTT,CASSLSAGGYNTEAFF
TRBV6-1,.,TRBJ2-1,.,TGTGCCAGCAGTGAAGGGAGGGGCTACAATGAGCAGTTCTTC,CASSEGRGYNEQFF
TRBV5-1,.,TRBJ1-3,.,TGCGCCAGCAGCATGCGCGGGGCTAACCAACAAAGCCCCTCTGGAAACACCATATATTTT,CASSMRGANQQSPSGNTIYF
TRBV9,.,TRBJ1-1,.,TGTGCCAGCAGCCCCTCCCGTGGGGGGAGGAACTTTTTGAACACTGAAGCTTTCTTT,CASSPSRGGRNFLNTEAFF
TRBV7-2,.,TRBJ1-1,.,TGTGCCAGCAGTAAACAGGGCCGCACTGAAGCTTTCTTT,CASSKQGRTEAFF
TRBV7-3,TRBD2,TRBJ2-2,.,TGTGCCAGCAGCCCGAGACTAGCGGGAGTGTCTGGGGAGCTGTTTTTT,CASSPRLAGVSGELFF
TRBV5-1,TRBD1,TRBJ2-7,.,TGCGCCAGCAGTCACGGACAGGGGGCCTACGAGCAGTACTTC,CASSHGQGAYEQYF